The 13 T cell receptor beta chains given below trace back to one sample, sequenced in a study of T cells in Graves' hyperthyroidism and ophthalmopathy. Amplification yielded TCR beta CDR3 regions, with RNA transcripts as the source. HTBI primers were employed in a first-round RT-PCR of the TCR CDR3. TCRdb fed the multiplex PCR reads into MiXCR, producing one record per CDR3 protein. The data show about 250,000 distinct CDR3 sequences, with approximately 23% seen just once and around 65% held by the top ten. Sequencing was done on a sample of blood. The receptors were gathered from a man aged 25-40 years with Graves' ophthalmopathy.

This clonotype was recorded many times. This chain uses TRBV28 with TRBJ2-5, with 8 bases aligning to TRBD1. Germline lookup yields CDR1 MDHEN and CDR2 SYDVKM. This CDR3 has 14 amino acids. The trim removed 5 bases at V and 5 bases at J, leaving 7 bases unmatched. CDR3 DNA sequence: TGTGCCAGCAGTCCACAGGGGGGAAAGGAGACCCAGTACTTC. This codes for CASSPQGGKETQYF.

V usage is TRBV6-1 and J usage is TRBJ1-5; no definite D call. V lost 4 bases to trimming and J lost 2 bases, with 12 bases between them. Germline lookup yields CDR1 MNHNS and CDR2 SASEGT. This CDR3 comprises 15 residues. The CDR3 region is CASSVGQARNQPQHF. The CDR3 DNA reads TGTGCCAGCAGTGTCGGTCAGGCGCGCAATCAGCCCCAGCATTTT.

The sample holds many counts of this clonotype. This sequence joins TRBV10-3 and TRBJ1-2; D possibly corresponds to TRBD1 (6 bases). CDR1 is ENHRY and CDR2 is SYGVKD in the germline V gene. V was pared by 3 bases and J by 4 bases, with 12 bases between. There are 14 residues in the CDR3. The CDR3 region is CAISEGGRSYGYTF. The CDR3, as DNA: TGTGCCATCAGTGAAGGGGGGAGGAGCTATGGCTACACCTTC.

This clonotype showed up just a few times. The V call is TRBV7-9, the J call TRBJ1-4; D remains unclear. CDR1 SEHNR and CDR2 FQNEAQ come from the germline V gene (reference sequence). V lost 5 bases and J 5 bases, leaving 15 bases between the germline ends. The CDR3 contains 15 residues. CDR3 protein: CASSRDAGQNEKLFF. In DNA form, the CDR3 reads TGTGCCAGCAGCCGAGACGCAGGTCAAAATGAAAAACTGTTTTTT.

At least ten counts were recorded for this clonotype. V is TRBV20-1 and J is TRBJ2-1, with D perhaps TRBD2 (5 bases). Trimming removed 1 base at V and 1 base at J, with 11 bases between. CDR3 length equals 15 residues. Germline CDR1 is DFQATT and CDR2 is SNEGSKA (reference sequence). Written as DNA, the CDR3 is TGCAGTGCTAGAGGAGGCGGGTATTCCTACAATGAGCAGTTCTTC. This codes for CSARGGGYSYNEQFF.

Comments on this clonotype: A much bigger clone sits one base away, suggesting this may be a read error. This CDR3 fails to terminate in the conserved phenylalanine or tryptophan, so it likely reflects a read error. The V call is TRBV2, the J call TRBJ2-6; a weak D match, TRBD2 (6 bases). Per the germline V gene, CDR1 is SNHLY and CDR2 is FYNNEI. V was trimmed by 6 bases and J by 2 bases, leaving 11 bases between them. This CDR3 spans 15 amino acids. CDR3 sequence: CASRGDSTGANVLTL. The CDR3 bases are TGTGCCAGCAGGGGGGACTCCACTGGGGCCAACGTCCTGACTCTC.

This clonotype appeared a few times. The chain joins TRBV12-3 or TRBV12-4 to TRBJ2-5, with 11 bases that match TRBD2. This CDR3 region has 15 residues. The V gene end was trimmed by 3 bases and the J gene end by 5 bases; junction bases not matched to a gene: 5. For the CDR3, the DNA is TGTGCCAGCAGTTTCAAAACTAGCGGGAGTGAGACCCAGTACTTC. Translation: CASSFKTSGSETQYF.

This clonotype was observed many times. The V and J genes are TRBV7-8 and TRBJ2-7, with D hard to call. Germline V gene data show CDR1 as SGHVS and CDR2 as FQNEAQ. This CDR3 spans 13 amino acids. V gave up 3 bases and J gave up 3 bases, with 9 bases separating them. The CDR3 reads CASSFKLLYEQYF. The CDR3 nucleotides read TGTGCCAGCAGCTTCAAACTACTCTACGAGCAGTACTTC.

This clonotype was counted only a few times. The chain uses TRBV9 and TRBJ2-1; D uncertain. With 0 bases removed from V and 4 bases from J, the gap between germline ends came to 5 bases. The germline gives CDR1 SGDLS, CDR2 YYNGEE. CDR3 length: 13 residues. This chain's CDR3 is CASSVAEYNEQFF. CDR3 DNA: TGTGCCAGCAGCGTAGCAGAATACAATGAGCAGTTCTTC.

This clonotype was picked up a small number of times. The rearrangement uses TRBV14 and TRBJ2-5, with 9 positions matching TRBD1. This CDR3 is 16 amino acids long. Germline lookup yields CDR1 SGHDN and CDR2 FVKESK. V lost 4 bases, J lost 0 bases, and 6 bases stayed unmatched. CDR3 nucleotide sequence: TGTGCCAGCAGCCTCCACCGGGACAGGGACCAAGAGACCCAGTACTTC. Encoded protein: CASSLHRDRDQETQYF.

The gene calls are TRBV7-3 and TRBJ2-7; TRBD2 matches at 7 bases. There are 15 residues in the CDR3. CDR1 is SGHTA and CDR2 is FQGTGA in the germline V gene. V gave up 6 bases and J gave up 1 base; unmatched junction bases: 9. CDR3 sequence (DNA): TGTGCCAGCAGTCCGGGCGGCGGGGGTTCCTACGAGCAGTACTTC. Translated, it gives CASSPGGGGSYEQYF.

A few counts support this clonotype. The chain uses TRBV27 and TRBJ2-7; the D gene is possibly TRBD2 (5 bases). Between the trimmed V and J ends, which lost 4 bases and 7 bases, there was a span of 26 bases. This CDR3 comprises 17 residues. The germline CDR1 and CDR2 sequences are MNHEY and SMNVEV (reference sequence). The CDR3 sequence: CASSSSNGRARAREQYF. The CDR3 bases are TGTGCCAGCAGTTCATCCAACGGGCGGGCGAGGGCTCGGGAGCAGTACTTC.

This sequence joins TRBV3-1 and TRBJ2-6; 8 bases map to TRBD2. Unmatched junction bases numbered 9, after V lost 4 bases and J lost 4 bases. This CDR3 comprises 17 residues. Germline lookup yields CDR1 LGHDT and CDR2 YNNKEL (reference sequence). CDR3 residues: CASSRGLAGSGANVLTF. The DNA for the CDR3 is TGTGCCAGCAGCCGCGGGTTAGCGGGATCGGGGGCCAACGTCCTGACTTTC.